The 21 T cell receptor beta chains below were found in one sample sequenced in a study of cytomegalovirus exposure and HLA in healthy donors (dated by TCRdb to about 2017). Preparation of the library involved the immunoSEQ multiplex PCR assay. For the multiplex PCR, a mixture combining 60 forward primers for TCR Vbeta segments and 13 reverse primers for TCR Jbeta segments was used. TCRdb re-hosts the immuneACCESS table, in-frame sequences only. Its copies lack some clones; in the studies checked, an unresolved V gene accounts for under half of them, and the cause for the rest is not known. This sample has approximately 250,000 clones in its table, and approximately 78% of those were observed once. The ten largest account for about 0.45% of the sample. The sequenced sample was PBMCs. These receptors originate from a boy aged 10-17 years in good health and CMV-seronegative.

This clone was counted a single time. This rearrangement joins TRBV11-3 to TRBJ1-3; perhaps TRBD1 as D (5 bases). The CDR3 sequence is 15 residues long. V shed 4 bases and J shed 0 bases, with 10 bases lying between them. CDR1 is SGHNT, CDR2 YENEEA, per germline. CDR3 region: CASSSRQYSGNTIYF. The DNA of the CDR3 is TGTGCCAGCAGCTCGCGACAGTACTCTGGAAACACCATATATTTT.

The V and J genes are TRBV5-1 and TRBJ1-2, with 7 bases identical to TRBD1. Looked up from germline, CDR1 is SGHRS and CDR2 is YFSETQ. The CDR3 consists of 16 residues. The junction had 9 bases not matched to a gene; V was cut back by 0 bases and J by 4 bases. CDR3 nucleotide sequence: TGCGCCAGCAGCTTGGGTAGATGGACAGGCCTCTATGGCTACACCTTC. It translates to CASSLGRWTGLYGYTF.

V and J are TRBV5-1 and TRBJ2-7; 11 bases are a match to TRBD2. The length of the CDR3 is 15 residues. Losses at the gene ends were 4 bases for V and 2 bases for J; bases not matched to a gene: 5. The germline V gene encodes CDR1 SGHRS and CDR2 YFSETQ. CDR3 protein: CASSPGLADAYEQYF. The CDR3 nucleotides read TGCGCCAGCAGCCCGGGACTAGCGGATGCCTACGAGCAGTACTTC.

V is TRBV7-6 and J is TRBJ2-2, with 10 bases lining up with TRBD2. The J segment lost 6 bases and the V segment lost 5 bases, leaving 6 bases of the junction unmatched. Germline V gene sequence: CDR1 SGHVS, CDR2 FNYEAQ. The CDR3 sequence is 15 residues long. The chain's CDR3 is CASSRGLALAGELFF. CDR3 sequence (DNA): TGTGCCAGCAGCCGGGGACTAGCGTTGGCCGGGGAGCTGTTTTTT.

The J gene is TRBJ1-1, the V gene TRBV4-2; D is possibly TRBD1 (6 bases). Trimming left V 0 bases short and J 2 bases short, with 10 bases between. Looked up from germline, CDR1 is LGHNA and CDR2 is YNFKEQ. There are 15 residues in the CDR3. The CDR3 DNA is TGTGCCAGCAGCCAAGATGACAGGACCAACACTGAAGCTTTCTTT. Encoded protein: CASSQDDRTNTEAFF.

This clone has more than one count but fewer than ten. This sequence joins TRBV7-6 and TRBJ1-4; the D is unclear. CDR1 is SGHVS and CDR2 is FNYEAQ in the germline V gene. V lost 1 base and J 0 bases, leaving 6 bases between the germline ends. There are 15 residues in the CDR3. The CDR3 is CASSLDSPTNEKLFF. CDR3 bases: TGTGCCAGCAGCTTAGACTCGCCAACTAATGAAAAACTGTTTTTT.

V gene TRBV6-5 combines with J gene TRBJ1-3; the D is unclear. Trimming took off 7 bases at V and 1 base at J, with 11 bases between the two ends. The CDR3 length is 14 residues. The germline gives CDR1 MNHEY, CDR2 SVGAGI. The CDR3 DNA is TGTGCCAGCATCCTTTCGGAGTCTGGAAACACCATATATTTT. Translating it yields CASILSESGNTIYF.

The chain joins TRBV30 to TRBJ2-4; D unclear. This CDR3 has 15 amino acids. The V end lost 3 bases, the J end lost 0 bases, and 12 bases lay between the germline ends. The germline V gene has CDR1 GTSNPN and CDR2 SVGIG (reference sequence). The CDR3 here is CAWSRQRLAKNIQYF. The CDR3 bases are TGTGCCTGGAGCCGGCAGCGACTAGCCAAAAACATTCAGTACTTC.

CDR3 sequence (DNA): TGCAGCGTTTCCAGGGTTGGGGCTGAAGCTTTCTTT. Amino acid sequence: CSVSRVGAEAFF. The genes are TRBV29-1 and TRBJ1-1; maybe TRBD1 (5 bases). V lost 5 bases and J 6 bases, leaving 13 bases between the germline ends. Germline CDR1 is SQVTM and CDR2 is ANQGSEA. This CDR3 contains 12 residues.

The genes are TRBV10-3 and TRBJ2-5; a possible D gene is TRBD1 (5 bases). CDR1 is ENHRY, CDR2 SYGVKD, per germline. Trimming removed 3 bases from V and 1 base from J, with 9 bases in between. The CDR3 extends over 14 amino acids. The CDR3 here is CAISDRALQETQYF. Written as DNA, the CDR3 is TGTGCCATCAGTGACAGGGCCCTCCAAGAGACCCAGTACTTC.

The table lists this clone with a few counts. The chain is built from TRBV6-1 and TRBJ2-3, with a tentative D call TRBD1 (5 bases). The CDR3 spans 14 residues. Trimming left V 2 bases short and J 6 bases short, with 12 bases between. Germline values: CDR1 MNHNS, CDR2 SASEGT. In nucleotides, the CDR3 is TGTGCCAGCAGTGAATTCAGGGATGGCGATACGCAGTATTTT. Amino acids: CASSEFRDGDTQYF.

The chain couples TRBV6-1 to TRBJ1-2; 7 positions agree with TRBD1. This CDR3 is built from 14 residues. J lost 3 bases, V lost 1 base, and 2 bases had no gene match. Germline V CDR1 and CDR2: MNHNS, SASEGT. The CDR3: CASSEGQGYYGYTF. Written as DNA, the CDR3 is TGTGCCAGCAGTGAAGGACAGGGATACTATGGCTACACCTTC.

The genes are TRBV11-2 and TRBJ2-5; 8 bases line up with TRBD1. CDR3 length: 14 amino acids. V gave up 5 bases and J gave up 2 bases; unmatched junction bases: 4. Germline V gene data show CDR1 as SGHAT and CDR2 as FQNNGV. For the CDR3, the DNA is TGTGCCAGCAGCGGACAGGGACCGCAAGAGACCCAGTACTTC. This translates into CASSGQGPQETQYF.

The chain has TRBV5-1 and TRBJ2-3; a possible D gene is TRBD2 (6 bases). This CDR3 has 15 amino acids. V was cut by 7 bases and J by 0 bases, with 15 bases left in between. The germline V gene encodes CDR1 SGHRS and CDR2 YFSETQ. The CDR3 DNA follows: TGCGCCAGCCTCGCCGCAAGCGGGAGCACAGATACGCAGTATTTT. It translates to CASLAASGSTDTQYF. Full variable domain (rest looked up from reference TRBV5-1 and TRBJ2-3): KAGVTQTPRYLIKTRGQQVTLSCSPISGHRSVSWYQQTPGQGLQFLFEYFSETQRNKGNFPGRFSGRQFSNSRSEMNVSTLELGDSALYLCASLAASGSTDTQYFGPGTRLTVL.

The chain employs TRBV30 and TRBJ1-1; 8 bases are a match to TRBD1. With V trimmed by 3 bases and J by 6 bases, 12 bases remained unmatched. Germline CDR1 GTSNPN, CDR2 SVGIG (reference sequence). The CDR3 covers 15 residues. Written as DNA, the CDR3 is TGTGCCTGGAGAGGAGGCAGGGGGCGAGGGTCTGAAGCTTTCTTT. Residues: CAWRGGRGRGSEAFF.

Turning to this clone: This sample also contains other DNA sequences that code for the same CDR3. This rearrangement joins TRBV14 to TRBJ2-5; 15 bases are shared with TRBD2. V trimming: 1 base; J trimming: 5 bases; junction bases outside the gene matches: 5. CDR3 size: 17 residues. The V gene's germline CDR1 is SGHDN and CDR2 FVKESK. The CDR3 protein is CASSQGRTSGRAETQYF. In DNA form, the CDR3 reads TGTGCCAGCAGCCAAGGAAGGACTAGCGGGAGGGCCGAGACCCAGTACTTC. The variable domain in full, with the rest retrieved from reference TRBV14 and TRBJ2-5, is EAGVTQFPSHSVIEKGQTVTLRCDPISGHDNLYWYRRVMGKEIKFLLHFVKESKQDESGMPNNRFLAERTGGTYSTLKVQPAELEDSGVYFCASSQGRTSGRAETQYFGPGTRLLVL.

This clone was found many times. This sequence joins TRBV6-5 and TRBJ2-3, with TRBD2 identical over 8 bases. The V gene's germline CDR1 is MNHEY and CDR2 SVGAGI. The CDR3 contains 14 residues. J was trimmed by 4 bases and V by 0 bases; bases with no gene match: 0. CDR3 sequence reads: CASSYSTSADTQYF. CDR3 bases: TGTGCCAGCAGTTACTCGACTAGCGCAGATACGCAGTATTTT.

The V call is TRBV6-5, the J call TRBJ1-3; 7 nucleotides agree with TRBD1. CDR3 length: 15 amino acids. V shed 6 bases, J shed 2 bases, and the junction held 7 bases outside the gene matches. CDR1 and CDR2 (germline): MNHEY, SVGAGI. CDR3 protein: CASSAFRGAGNTIYF. CDR3 nucleotide sequence: TGTGCCAGCAGCGCATTCAGGGGGGCTGGAAACACCATATATTTT.

The chain uses TRBV9 and TRBJ2-5; 7 nucleotides line up with TRBD1. Germline-derived CDR1 and CDR2 are SGDLS and YYNGEE. The CDR3 loop spans 14 amino acids. J lost 5 bases, V lost 4 bases, and 8 bases had no gene match. The chain's CDR3 is CASSPGQDGETQYF. CDR3 DNA sequence: TGTGCCAGCAGCCCAGGACAGGACGGCGAGACCCAGTACTTC. Together with reference TRBV9 and TRBJ2-5, the CDR3 gives the full variable domain: DSGVTQTPKHLITATGQRVTLRCSPRSGDLSVYWYQQSLDQGLQFLIQYYNGEERAKGNILERFSAQQFPDLHSELNLSSLELGDSALYFCASSPGQDGETQYFGPGTRLLVL.

The V call is TRBV27, the J call TRBJ1-1; no clear D. The CDR3 consists of 14 residues. V dropped 1 base and J dropped 1 base, with 7 bases sitting between them. Germline CDR1 reads MNHEY; CDR2 reads SMNVEV (reference sequence). Here the CDR3 reads CASSLWSGNTEAFF. CDR3 DNA sequence: TGTGCCAGCAGTTTATGGTCCGGGAACACTGAAGCTTTCTTT.

J is TRBJ2-3 and V is TRBV7-7; possible D gene TRBD1, 6 bases. V dropped 5 bases and J dropped 7 bases, with 19 bases sitting between them. The V gene's germline CDR1 is SSHAT and CDR2 FNYEAQ (reference sequence). The CDR3 runs 15 residues. CDR3 bases: TGTGCCAGCAGCCTCTCGTTAGGACAGAGCAATACGCAGTATTTT. Encoded protein: CASSLSLGQSNTQYF.